This T cell receptor beta chain was identified in a study of monozygotic twins with inflammatory bowel disease. Every sample had its cDNA made across eight separate reactions. TCRdb re-called the 5' RACE reads and shows each CDR3 protein once, DNA omitted. Here the sample table reports tens of thousands of distinct CDR3 sequences. The CDR3 runs to 15 residues. Germline V gene data show CDR1 as MGHDK and CDR2 as SYGVNS. Sequenced material: blood. V is TRBV25-1 and J is TRBJ2-7; TCRdb names TRBD1, which stays unverified in the absence of DNA. This clonotype was obtained from a human donor with ulcerative colitis or Crohn's disease, or a healthy co-twin of an affected twin (not recorded which). CDR3 loop: CASNSNRGNMYEQYF.